A single sample gave rise to the 6 T cell receptor beta chains below, sequenced in a study of cytomegalovirus exposure and HLA in healthy donors. The PCR was carried out with 60 Vbeta primers and 13 Jbeta primers. Here immunoSEQ multiplex PCR was the method, and the copy in TCRdb shows in-frame clones only, minus some. In the table there are about 140,000 clones, roughly 9.4% of which are singletons. Sequenced material: PBMCs. The receptor source for this set is a male donor in good health and CMV-seronegative.

The V and J genes are TRBV11-2 and TRBJ1-2; 9 nucleotides line up with TRBD1. Germline loops: CDR1 SGHAT, CDR2 FQNNGV. The trim removed 5 bases at V and 8 bases at J, leaving 9 bases unmatched. The CDR3 contains 14 residues. The DNA of the CDR3 is TGTGCCAGCAGCCCCCGGACAGGGGCAATCGGCTACACCTTC. This encodes CASSPRTGAIGYTF.

In this sample, this clone turned up a few times. DNA for the CDR3: TGTGCCAGCAGCGGGATAGGGGGCTTATCCTACGAGCAGTACTTC. Translated, it gives CASSGIGGLSYEQYF. The chain combines TRBV28 with TRBJ2-7; 7 nucleotides line up with TRBD1. CDR3 length equals 15 residues. Germline V CDR1 and CDR2: MDHEN, SYDVKM. J was trimmed by 1 base and V by 6 bases; bases with no gene match: 9. Full variable domain (outside the CDR3, taken from reference TRBV28 and TRBJ2-7): DVKVTQSSRYLVKRTGEKVFLECVQDMDHENMFWYRQDPGLGLRLIYFSYDVKMKEKGDIPEGYSVSREKKERFSLILESASTNQTSMYLCASSGIGGLSYEQYFGPGTRLTVT.

The DNA of the CDR3 is TGTGCCACCTTCGGGACTAGCGGCCCCTACAATGAGCAGTTCTTC. The encoded protein is CATFGTSGPYNEQFF. The V call is TRBV28, the J call TRBJ2-1; 11 bases are shared with TRBD2. Germline lookup yields CDR1 MDHEN and CDR2 SYDVKM. With 10 bases clipped from V and 2 bases from J, the junction kept 7 bases outside the gene matches. The CDR3 totals 15 residues. The variable domain in full, with the rest retrieved from reference TRBV28 and TRBJ2-1, is DVKVTQSSRYLVKRTGEKVFLECVQDMDHENMFWYRQDPGLGLRLIYFSYDVKMKEKGDIPEGYSVSREKKERFSLILESASTNQTSMYLCATFGTSGPYNEQFFGPGTRLTVL.

V and J are TRBV4-2 and TRBJ2-3; TRBD2 matches 11 bases. This CDR3 has 17 amino acids. The V segment lost 0 bases and the J segment 3 bases; nucleotides outside the gene matches: 5. Germline V gives CDR1 LGHNA, CDR2 YNFKEQ. The DNA of the CDR3 is TGTGCCAGCAGCCAAGATATGACTAGCGGGGCTACAGATACGCAGTATTTT. Translated, it gives CASSQDMTSGATDTQYF.

The chain recombines TRBV9 with TRBJ2-1; TRBD1 might be the D (5 bases). The CDR3 loop spans 13 amino acids. V lost 0 bases to trimming and J lost 6 bases, with 7 bases between them. Germline CDR1 is SGDLS and CDR2 is YYNGEE. This CDR3 reads CASSVEQGNEQFF. In DNA form, the CDR3 reads TGTGCCAGCAGCGTAGAGCAGGGCAATGAGCAGTTCTTC.

The V gene is TRBV28, the J gene TRBJ2-3, with 11 nucleotides matching TRBD2. V shed 5 bases and J 2 bases; nucleotides not matched to a gene: 9. Germline values: CDR1 MDHEN, CDR2 SYDVKM. This CDR3 region has 17 residues. CDR3 amino acids: CASSPSASGGITDTQYF. In nucleotides, the CDR3 is TGTGCCAGCAGTCCCTCGGCTAGCGGGGGGATCACAGATACGCAGTATTTT.